This TCR beta chain was captured by sequencing in a study of blood T cells in healthy people across ages. Whole-study results and caveats: Aged donors had fewer naive CD4+ cells and lower diversity than long-lived donors. A strong correlation was seen between TCR beta diversity and naive T cell percentage.

A J-beta primer mix and a sample-barcoded 5' primer were used in a second PCR of roughly 7 to 12 cycles. TCRdb used MiXCR to reprocess the 5' RACE reads, holding one entry per CDR3 protein. The data show about 940,000 distinct CDR3 sequences, with roughly 50% seen just once and 10% to 15% held by the top ten. Of note for this clonotype: Its antigen is as yet unknown.

The length of the CDR3 is 16 residues. Germline lookup yields CDR1 SGHRS and CDR2 YFSETQ. The V gene end was trimmed by 0 bases and the J gene end by 1 base; junction bases not matched to a gene: 6. They isolated at least 7 million PBMCs from each sample. A minimum of 5.5 micrograms of total RNA was extracted per sample. V and J are TRBV5-1 and TRBJ2-7, with 8 bases matching TRBD2. The sequence derives from a man younger than 40 in good health. The sample taken for sequencing was blood. The CDR3 nucleotides read TGCGCCAGCAGCTTGGACAGCGGGGGTACTTCCTACGAGCAGTACTTC. This translates into CASSLDSGGTSYEQYF.